One and the same sample provided the 25 T cell receptor beta chains below, sequenced in a study of Graves' ophthalmopathy and Graves' hyperthyroidism. Amplified TCR beta CDR3 regions were obtained using RNA transcripts as template. First-round RT-PCR with HTBI primers preceded a second-round multiplex PCR. TCRdb independently ran MiXCR on the multiplex PCR reads; one entry per CDR3 protein. The data show about 1.1 million distinct CDR3 sequences, 35% to 40% seen once. Sequencing was performed on peripheral blood or thyroid tissue (not recorded which). The source of these receptors is an adult man with Graves' hyperthyroidism.

This clonotype occurred a few times. Likely a read error: the CDR3 ends without its conserved phenylalanine or tryptophan. The DNA is omitted, as the CDR3 cannot be located on it reliably, and the CDR3 follows TCRdb's listing. The chain couples TRBV10-3 to TRBJ1-4; TRBD1, the table's D call, lacks a check against the DNA. Including both end residues, the CDR3 is 9 amino acids long. Germline CDR1 ENHRY, CDR2 SYGVKD. The CDR3 protein is CASSDGALR.

This clonotype has at least ten counts. The chain employs TRBV13 and TRBJ1-2, with D possibly matching TRBD1 (6 bases). V lost 1 base to trimming and J lost 4 bases, with 16 bases between them. The CDR3 runs 16 residues. The germline gives CDR1 PRHDT, CDR2 FYEKMQ (reference sequence). The CDR3 loop reads CASSLDGGLSPYGYTF. The DNA for the CDR3 is TGTGCCAGCAGCTTAGACGGGGGGCTCTCCCCCTATGGCTACACCTTC.

This clonotype was detected only once. One end of the junction does not line up with germline, which may come from a read error. The chain couples TRBV10-3 to TRBJ1-2; perhaps TRBD1 as D (6 bases). CDR1 and CDR2 (germline): ENHRY, SYGVKD. This CDR3 comprises 14 residues. The DNA of the CDR3 is TGTGCCAGCAGTGAATCGGGGGGCGGCTATGGCTACACCTTC. This encodes CASSESGGGYGYTF.

This clonotype came up many times. V and J are TRBV19 and TRBJ2-7; TRBD2 matches 7 bases. The germline V gene encodes CDR1 LNHDA and CDR2 SQIVND (reference sequence). This CDR3 comprises 14 residues. With 3 bases clipped from V and 4 bases from J, the junction kept 6 bases outside the gene matches. The CDR3 DNA follows: TGTGCCAGTAGTATCAAGCGGGGAGGGTACGAGCAGTACTTC. Translated: CASSIKRGGYEQYF.

Ten or more counts support this clonotype. The J gene is TRBJ1-5, the V gene TRBV7-2; TRBD1 matches 9 bases. Germline CDR1 reads SGHTA; CDR2 reads FQGNSA. Germline trimming cut 5 bases from V and 0 bases from J; bases unmatched to any gene: 14. This CDR3 has 19 amino acids. CDR3: CASSPRTGARPYSNQPQHF. CDR3 coding DNA: TGTGCCAGCAGCCCTAGGACAGGGGCGCGCCCTTATAGCAATCAGCCCCAGCATTTT.

This clonotype turned up a few times. The genes are TRBV20-1 and TRBJ2-3; TRBD2 agrees at 14 bases. The length of the CDR3 is 17 residues. Germline-derived CDR1 and CDR2 are DFQATT and SNEGSKA (reference sequence). The V segment lost 4 bases and the J segment 0 bases; nucleotides outside the gene matches: 6. The CDR3: CSATQTSGRVSTDTQYF. The CDR3 bases are TGCAGTGCTACACAGACTAGCGGGAGGGTTAGCACAGATACGCAGTATTTT.

The chain is built from TRBV5-1 and TRBJ2-7, with TRBD1 identical over 8 bases. Germline CDR1 reads SGHRS; CDR2 reads YFSETQ. The CDR3 runs to 14 residues. V shed 6 bases and J 7 bases; nucleotides not matched to a gene: 12. CDR3 residues: CASKITQGAGEQYF. The CDR3 DNA follows: TGCGCCAGCAAGATAACCCAGGGGGCTGGGGAGCAGTACTTC.

This clonotype came up many times. The chain has TRBV9 and TRBJ2-2, with D unclear. Trimming stripped 3 bases from V and 6 bases from J, with 6 bases between. CDR3 length: 12 amino acids. CDR1 is SGDLS and CDR2 is YYNGEE in the germline V gene. The CDR3 region is CASSGGAGELFF. In DNA form, the CDR3 reads TGTGCCAGCAGCGGTGGGGCCGGGGAGCTGTTTTTT. The variable domain in full, with the rest retrieved from reference TRBV9 and TRBJ2-2, is DSGVTQTPKHLITATGQRVTLRCSPRSGDLSVYWYQQSLDQGLQFLIQYYNGEERAKGNILERFSAQQFPDLHSELNLSSLELGDSALYFCASSGGAGELFFGEGSRLTVL.

The sample holds many counts of this clonotype. The V gene is TRBV4-1, the J gene TRBJ2-2; 11 positions agree with TRBD2. The CDR3 sequence is 15 residues long. Germline CDR1 is MGHRA and CDR2 is YSYEKL. J gave up 4 bases and V 6 bases, and 4 bases lay outside the gene matches. In DNA, the CDR3 is TGCGCCAGCAGACCTACTAGCGGGAGCACCGGGGAGCTGTTTTTT. Encoded protein: CASRPTSGSTGELFF.

This clonotype was picked up many times. This rearrangement joins TRBV5-1 to TRBJ2-5; no clear D. Deletions cut 7 bases from V and 3 bases from J, with 7 bases between. The CDR3 is 11 amino acids. CDR1 is SGHRS, CDR2 YFSETQ, per germline. Written as DNA, the CDR3 is TGCGCCAGCGGCCAAGAAGAGACCCAGTACTTC. The encoded protein is CASGQEETQYF.

This clonotype has just a few counts. Germline is not matched at one junction end, which may reflect a read error. The CDR3 loop reads CASSQDGQGINEQYF. The CDR3 DNA follows: TGCGCCAGCAGCCAAGATGGGCAGGGAATCAACGAGCAGTACTTC. The rearrangement links TRBV7-9 to TRBJ2-7; TRBD1 might be the D (5 bases). Germline CDR1 is SEHNR and CDR2 is FQNEAQ (reference sequence). There are 15 residues in the CDR3.

The chain employs TRBV10-3 and TRBJ2-2; the match to TRBD2 covers 13 bases. J lost 5 bases, V lost 10 bases, and 7 bases had no gene match. CDR1 and CDR2 (germline): ENHRY, SYGVKD. The CDR3 is 15 residues long. The chain's CDR3 is CASRGLAGWTGELFF. CDR3 sequence (DNA): TGTGCCAGCAGGGGACTAGCGGGATGGACCGGGGAGCTGTTTTTT.

This clonotype was detected ten times or more. The rearrangement links TRBV3-1 to TRBJ2-5, with TRBD2 matching over 7 bases. In germline, CDR1 is LGHDT, CDR2 YNNKEL (reference sequence). The ends lost 0 bases at V and 5 bases at J; junction bases unmatched: 9. The CDR3 has 16 amino acids. The CDR3 region is CASSQDRAGASETQYF. The CDR3 DNA is TGTGCCAGCAGCCAAGATCGCGCGGGAGCTTCGGAGACCCAGTACTTC.

In its sample, this clonotype was seen a few times. A much larger clone differs by one base, so this may be a read error. This chain uses TRBV2 with TRBJ2-7; TRBD1 agrees at 9 bases. CDR3 length: 11 amino acids. Trimming took 4 bases from V and 9 from J; bases not matched to a gene: 1. Germline V gives CDR1 SNHLY, CDR2 FYNNEI. The CDR3 here is CASSGTGAQYF. Written as DNA, the CDR3 is TGTGCCAGCAGTGGGACAGGGGCGCAGTACTTC.

This clonotype has at least ten counts. The chain recombines TRBV7-2 with TRBJ2-2; 9 bases line up with TRBD1. The CDR3 extends over 14 amino acids. V was pared by 6 bases and J by 7 bases, with 6 bases of the junction left unmatched. Germline values: CDR1 SGHTA, CDR2 FQGNSA. CDR3 sequence (DNA): TGTGCCAGCAGACCAACAGGGGGCCACGGGGAGCTGTTTTTT. Translated, it gives CASRPTGGHGELFF.

A note on this clonotype: One end of the junction does not line up with germline, which may come from a read error. J is TRBJ1-5 and V is TRBV9, with 7 nucleotides matching TRBD1. This CDR3 has 14 residues. The germline V gene has CDR1 SGDLS and CDR2 YYNGEE. CDR3: CTSSGGQVDQPQHF. In nucleotides, the CDR3 is TGTACCAGCAGCGGAGGACAGGTAGATCAGCCCCAGCATTTT.

This clonotype came up a few times. V usage is TRBV6-5 and J usage is TRBJ2-7; D is undetermined. Trimming took 7 bases from V and 2 from J, leaving 6 bases between them. CDR3 size: 11 residues. Germline V gene sequence: CDR1 MNHEY, CDR2 SVGAGI. CDR3 loop: CASMFAYEQYF. The CDR3 DNA is TGTGCCAGCATGTTTGCCTACGAGCAGTACTTC.

This clonotype was recorded at least ten times. The chain recombines TRBV19 with TRBJ2-6; D is perhaps TRBD1 (5 bases). Germline V lookup: CDR1 LNHDA, CDR2 SQIVND (reference sequence). V lost 4 bases and J 1 base, leaving 8 bases between the germline ends. CDR3 size: 15 residues. The CDR3 loop is CASSTTGSGANVLTF. CDR3 DNA: TGTGCCAGTAGTACTACAGGATCTGGGGCCAACGTCCTGACTTTC. Combining the CDR3 with reference TRBV19 and TRBJ2-6 gives the whole variable domain DGGITQSPKYLFRKEGQNVTLSCEQNLNHDAMYWYRQDPGQGLRLIYYSQIVNDFQKGDIAEGYSVSREKKESFPLTVTSAQKNPTAFYLCASSTTGSGANVLTFGAGSRLTVL.

This clonotype was seen many times. The V and J genes are TRBV2 and TRBJ1-2; D remains ambiguous. V gave up 7 bases and J gave up 1 base, with 4 bases separating them. This CDR3 is built from 11 residues. Germline assignment: CDR1 SNHLY and CDR2 FYNNEI. The CDR3 sequence is CASTHNYGYTF. CDR3 coding DNA: TGTGCCAGCACCCATAACTATGGCTACACCTTC. The entire variable domain, with the rest obtained from reference TRBV2 and TRBJ1-2, is as follows: EPEVTQTPSHQVTQMGQEVILRCVPISNHLYFYWYRQILGQKVEFLVSFYNNEISEKSEIFDDQFSVERPDGSNFTLKIRSTKLEDSAMYFCASTHNYGYTFGSGTRLTVV.

This clonotype has ten or more counts. The V and J genes are TRBV7-8 and TRBJ1-4; 7 nucleotides line up with TRBD1. The J segment lost 7 bases and the V segment lost 4 bases, leaving 6 bases of the junction unmatched. CDR1 and CDR2 from the germline V gene are SGHVS and FQNEAQ. There are 14 residues in the CDR3. CDR3 sequence: CASSSPGQIEKLFF. The CDR3 DNA is TGTGCCAGCAGCTCCCCGGGACAGATTGAAAAACTGTTTTTT.

The chain uses TRBV10-2 and TRBJ1-2, with D tentatively TRBD1 (5 bases). The CDR3 runs to 14 residues. V was clipped by 2 bases and J by 4 bases, with 11 bases between them. Germline CDR1 is WSHSY and CDR2 is SAAADI. CDR3 in DNA: TGCGCCAGCAGTGAGCCGGGGGATTTCTATGGCTACACCTTC. It yields the protein CASSEPGDFYGYTF.

This clonotype was picked up many times. The V gene is TRBV20-1, the J gene TRBJ2-7; D is possibly TRBD2 (5 bases). V lost 6 bases, J lost 1 base, and 16 bases lay in between. Germline assignment: CDR1 DFQATT and CDR2 SNEGSKA (reference sequence). CDR3 length: 14 amino acids. This chain's CDR3 is CSAPDWIRSYEQYF. DNA of the CDR3: TGCAGTGCCCCGGACTGGATTCGGTCCTACGAGCAGTACTTC.

This clonotype has at least ten counts. The genes are TRBV6-5 and TRBJ2-7; 8 nucleotides agree with TRBD1. Losses at the gene ends were 6 bases for V and 6 bases for J; bases not matched to a gene: 10. The CDR3 has 14 amino acids. CDR1 and CDR2 from the germline V gene are MNHEY and SVGAGI. CDR3: CASRRRTGSGEQYF. In DNA, the CDR3 is TGTGCCAGCAGGAGAAGGACAGGGAGCGGCGAGCAGTACTTC.

In the case of this clonotype: A much larger clone is a single base away; this may be a read error. This rearrangement joins TRBV7-9 to TRBJ1-5, with a possible D match to TRBD1 (5 bases). CDR3 length: 18 residues. Germline V gene data show CDR1 as SEHNR and CDR2 as FQNEAQ (reference sequence). CDR3 protein: CASRLAPRSGPINQPQHF. CDR3 bases: TGTGCCAGCAGATTAGCTCCCCGGTCGGGACCGATCAATCAGCCCCAGCATTTT.

V and J are TRBV7-9 and TRBJ2-7, with 15 bases lining up with TRBD2. The germline V gene encodes CDR1 SEHNR and CDR2 FQNEAQ (reference sequence). This CDR3 has 14 residues. V was pared by 4 bases and J by 6 bases, with 1 base of the junction left unmatched. The CDR3 protein is CASSWGLAGGEQYF. Written as DNA, the CDR3 is TGTGCCAGCAGCTGGGGACTAGCGGGAGGCGAGCAGTACTTC. Together with reference TRBV7-9 and TRBJ2-7, the CDR3 gives the full variable domain: DTGVSQNPRHKITKRGQNVTFRCDPISEHNRLYWYRQTLGQGPEFLTYFQNEAQLEKSRLLSDRFSAERPKGSFSTLEIQRTEQGDSAMYLCASSWGLAGGEQYFGPGTRLTVT.